This TCR beta chain was identified during a study of T cell responses to AZD1222 COVID-19 vaccine. This clone was observed a few times. Its target is unknown. General study results and limits: Only six individuals given AZD1222 were seropositive at baseline. Donor demographics were predominantly white British with a female majority; clonal diversity may be underestimated. Spike-specific TCR breadth and depth were elevated following two AZD1222 doses.

Measured with immunoSEQ multiplex PCR; TCRdb has only the in-frame clones, and not every one. This sample carries about 67,000 clones, around 84% of them seen once, and the ten largest clones take around 20%. CDR3 length: 16 amino acids. Germline CDR1 SNHLY, CDR2 FYNNEI. V shed 6 bases, J shed 5 bases, and the junction held 9 bases outside the gene matches. Here the sequenced sample was peripheral blood, taken on day 0 of AZD1222 vaccination. The sequence came from an adult in good health. The gene calls are TRBV2 and TRBJ2-7, with 14 bases fitting TRBD2. The CDR3 spells CASSRTGLAGGHEQYF. In DNA, the CDR3 is TGTGCCAGCAGCCGAACAGGACTAGCGGGGGGCCACGAGCAGTACTTC. Together with reference TRBV2 and TRBJ2-7, the CDR3 gives the full variable domain: EPEVTQTPSHQVTQMGQEVILRCVPISNHLYFYWYRQILGQKVEFLVSFYNNEISEKSEIFDDQFSVERPDGSNFTLKIRSTKLEDSAMYFCASSRTGLAGGHEQYFGPGTRLTVT.